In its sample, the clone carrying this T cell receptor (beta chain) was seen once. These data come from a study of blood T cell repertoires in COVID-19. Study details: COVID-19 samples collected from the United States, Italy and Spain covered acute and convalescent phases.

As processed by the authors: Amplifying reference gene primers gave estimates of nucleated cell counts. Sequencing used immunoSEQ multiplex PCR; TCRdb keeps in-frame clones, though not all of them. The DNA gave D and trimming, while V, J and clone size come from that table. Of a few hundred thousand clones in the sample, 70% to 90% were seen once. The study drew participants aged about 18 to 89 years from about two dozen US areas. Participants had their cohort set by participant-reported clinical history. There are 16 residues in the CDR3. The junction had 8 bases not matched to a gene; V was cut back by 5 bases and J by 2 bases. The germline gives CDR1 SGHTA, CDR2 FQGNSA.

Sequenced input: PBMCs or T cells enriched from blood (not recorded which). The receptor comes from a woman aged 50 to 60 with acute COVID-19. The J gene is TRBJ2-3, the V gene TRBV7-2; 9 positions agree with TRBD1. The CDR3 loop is CASSPKGTGNTDTQYF. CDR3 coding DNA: TGTGCCAGCAGCCCTAAGGGGACAGGGAACACAGATACGCAGTATTTT.